The 24 T cell receptor beta chains reported below all come from one sample, sequenced in a study of blood T cell repertoires in COVID-19. Libraries were prepared by immunoSEQ multiplex PCR; TCRdb keeps only in-frame clonotypes and omits some of them. The sample carries hundreds of thousands of clones, about 88% recorded once. Material for sequencing was peripheral blood. The receptors originated from a man aged 65 to 85 with acute or convalescent COVID-19.

The chain recombines TRBV28 with TRBJ2-6; D is unclear. The CDR3 contains 14 residues. Germline assignment: CDR1 MDHEN and CDR2 SYDVKM. V lost 2 bases, J lost 1 base, and 3 bases lay in between. The CDR3, as DNA: TGTGCCAGCAGTTTACAGTCTGGGGCCAACGTCCTGACTTTC. This translates into CASSLQSGANVLTF.

This chain joins TRBV4-3 and TRBJ1-2; 8 bases map to TRBD1. V was pared by 4 bases and J by 6 bases, with 4 bases of the junction left unmatched. The CDR3 sequence is 13 residues long. Germline V gene sequence: CDR1 LGHNA, CDR2 YSLEER. The CDR3 DNA is TGCGCCAGCAGCCCAGAGACAGGGGATGGCTACACCTTC. The encoded protein is CASSPETGDGYTF.

V and J are TRBV6-5 and TRBJ2-7; D might be TRBD1 (6 bases). Trimming cost V 6 bases and J 1 base, with 10 bases left between them. Germline V gives CDR1 MNHEY, CDR2 SVGAGI. This CDR3 has 13 amino acids. CDR3 DNA: TGTGCCAGCAGGTCAGGGGCTTCCTACGAGCAGTACTTC. It codes for CASRSGASYEQYF.

The chain combines TRBV9 with TRBJ2-3; 9 nucleotides line up with TRBD2. This CDR3 contains 15 residues. CDR1 SGDLS and CDR2 YYNGEE come from the germline V gene. V lost 1 base to trimming and J lost 3 bases; unmatched junction nucleotides: 3. The CDR3 here is CASSVSSGRTDTQYF. The DNA of the CDR3 is TGTGCCAGCAGCGTAAGTAGCGGGAGAACAGATACGCAGTATTTT.

The rearrangement joins TRBV7-2 to TRBJ2-5; possible D gene TRBD1, 6 bases. The ends were cut back, 1 base at V and 4 bases at J, with 13 bases in the middle. This CDR3 has 15 residues. The germline gives CDR1 SGHTA, CDR2 FQGNSA. The CDR3 protein is CASSLDWGRGETQYF. CDR3 coding DNA: TGTGCCAGCAGCTTAGACTGGGGGCGCGGAGAGACCCAGTACTTC.

The chain employs TRBV19 and TRBJ2-2; D is perhaps TRBD1 (7 bases). This CDR3 spans 14 amino acids. Between the trimmed V and J ends, which lost 7 bases and 8 bases, there was a span of 17 bases. In germline, CDR1 is LNHDA, CDR2 SQIVND (reference sequence). The CDR3 DNA reads TGTGCCAGTACAAATCAGGGGGGCTCAGGGGAGCTGTTTTTT. This translates into CASTNQGGSGELFF.

The J gene is TRBJ1-6, the V gene TRBV5-4; 8 bases match TRBD1. This CDR3 spans 15 amino acids. The J segment lost 8 bases and the V segment lost 4 bases, leaving 8 bases of the junction unmatched. Germline lookup yields CDR1 SGHNT and CDR2 YYREEE (reference sequence). CDR3 protein: CASSARTGRDSPLHF. In DNA, the CDR3 is TGTGCCAGCAGCGCAAGGACAGGGCGGGATTCACCCCTCCACTTT.

The gene calls are TRBV30 and TRBJ1-6; D perhaps matches TRBD1 (6 bases). Germline V gives CDR1 GTSNPN, CDR2 SVGIG (reference sequence). The CDR3 is 13 residues long. With 0 bases removed from V and 10 bases from J, the gap between germline ends came to 10 bases. The CDR3 bases are TGTGCCTGGAGTGTAGAGGGGGACTCACCCCTCCACTTT. Translated: CAWSVEGDSPLHF.

The chain's CDR3 is CASSPGGAGTGELFF. CDR3 nucleotides: TGTGCCAGCTCACCAGGAGGGGCTGGCACCGGGGAGCTGTTTTTT. This chain joins TRBV18 and TRBJ2-2; TRBD2 might be the D (6 bases). The CDR3 loop spans 15 amino acids. Trimming removed 2 bases at V and 4 bases at J, with 11 bases between. From germline, CDR1 is KGHSH and CDR2 LQKENI.

The V and J genes are TRBV2 and TRBJ2-1; 8 nucleotides agree with TRBD1. Unmatched junction bases numbered 8, after V lost 6 bases and J lost 4 bases. The CDR3 covers 15 residues. The V gene's germline CDR1 is SNHLY and CDR2 FYNNEI. Here the CDR3 DNA reads TGTGCCAGCAGGGCCGACAGGGGTGAATACAATGAGCAGTTCTTC. It yields the protein CASRADRGEYNEQFF.

CDR3 loop: CASSPTSGSYEQYF. CDR3 in DNA: TGTGCCAGCAGCCCTACTAGCGGGAGCTACGAGCAGTACTTC. V gene TRBV28 combines with J gene TRBJ2-7, with TRBD2 matching 11 bases. The germline CDR1 and CDR2 sequences are MDHEN and SYDVKM. This CDR3 is built from 14 residues. Trimming at V came to 6 bases and at J to 3 bases, leaving 4 bases not matched to a gene.

The chain uses TRBV7-2 and TRBJ2-3; TRBD1 matches 7 bases. V shed 0 bases, J shed 1 base, and the junction held 10 bases outside the gene matches. The CDR3 runs to 18 residues. Germline V gene lookup returns CDR1 SGHTA and CDR2 FQGNSA. CDR3 residues: CASSLAPKGAGGTDTQYF. The CDR3 nucleotides are TGTGCCAGCAGCTTAGCGCCGAAGGGGGCTGGGGGCACAGATACGCAGTATTTT. Supplemented by reference TRBV7-2 and TRBJ2-3, the full variable domain reads GAGVSQSPSNKVTEKGKDVELRCDPISGHTALYWYRQSLGQGLEFLIYFQGNSAPDKSGLPSDRFSAERTGGSVSTLTIQRTQQEDSAVYLCASSLAPKGAGGTDTQYFGPGTRLTVL.

V and J are TRBV12-3 or TRBV12-4 and TRBJ1-4; D not resolved. V gave up 2 bases and J gave up 12 bases, with 10 bases separating them. CDR3 length equals 12 residues. This CDR3 is CASSLSATELFF. In DNA form, the CDR3 reads TGTGCCAGCAGTTTAAGTGCCACTGAACTGTTTTTT.

The chain recombines TRBV2 with TRBJ1-6, with D unclear. Germline V CDR1 and CDR2: SNHLY, FYNNEI. This CDR3 is built from 12 residues. V was shortened by 3 bases and J by 5 bases, with 2 bases between the two germline ends. CDR3 sequence (DNA): TGTGCCAGCAGTGATAATAATTCACCCCTCCACTTT. Its protein product is CASSDNNSPLHF.

The rearrangement links TRBV18 to TRBJ1-3; D is uncertain. Trimming removed 5 bases from V and 0 bases from J, with 14 bases in between. The CDR3 sequence is 16 residues long. Per the germline V gene, CDR1 is KGHSH and CDR2 is LQKENI. This CDR3 reads CASSATELNSGNTIYF. The CDR3 DNA follows: TGTGCCAGCTCAGCAACAGAATTAAACTCTGGAAACACCATATATTTT.

This chain joins TRBV28 and TRBJ1-5; maybe TRBD1 (6 bases). Germline V gene sequence: CDR1 MDHEN, CDR2 SYDVKM. Trimming cost V 2 bases and J 3 bases, with 11 bases left between them. The CDR3 loop spans 15 amino acids. CDR3: CASSLQGTNNQPQHF. In DNA, the CDR3 is TGTGCCAGCAGTTTACAGGGGACAAACAATCAGCCCCAGCATTTT.

Points on this clone: Different DNA sequences within this sample yield the same CDR3. The rearrangement joins TRBV7-2 to TRBJ2-5, with 8 bases fitting TRBD2. The J segment lost 1 base and the V segment lost 1 base, leaving 2 bases of the junction unmatched. Germline CDR1 reads SGHTA; CDR2 reads FQGNSA. The CDR3 is 15 amino acids. The DNA for the CDR3 is TGTGCCAGCAGCTTAGGGCTAGCGGGCCAAGAGACCCAGTACTTC. Protein sequence: CASSLGLAGQETQYF.

J is TRBJ2-5 and V is TRBV30; TRBD1 might be the D (6 bases). Germline V lookup: CDR1 GTSNPN, CDR2 SVGIG (reference sequence). The CDR3 is 13 residues long. V was trimmed by 0 bases and J by 5 bases, leaving 10 bases between them. CDR3: CAWSVHGGETQYF. The CDR3 nucleotides are TGTGCCTGGAGTGTACATGGGGGCGAGACCCAGTACTTC.

The chain is built from TRBV19 and TRBJ2-3, with TRBD1 as a possible D gene (6 bases). The V and J ends lost 4 bases and 3 bases respectively, with 11 bases between them. Per the germline V gene, CDR1 is LNHDA and CDR2 is SQIVND (reference sequence). The CDR3 contains 14 residues. CDR3 DNA sequence: TGTGCCAGTAGTACCCGACAGGCTACAGATACGCAGTATTTT. It codes for CASSTRQATDTQYF. Full variable domain (rest looked up from reference TRBV19 and TRBJ2-3): DGGITQSPKYLFRKEGQNVTLSCEQNLNHDAMYWYRQDPGQGLRLIYYSQIVNDFQKGDIAEGYSVSREKKESFPLTVTSAQKNPTAFYLCASSTRQATDTQYFGPGTRLTVL.

The sample holds one count of this clone. The chain recombines TRBV28 with TRBJ1-1; D ambiguous. This CDR3 has 14 amino acids. Trimming took 6 bases from V and 1 from J, leaving 12 bases between them. Germline CDR1 MDHEN, CDR2 SYDVKM. Written as DNA, the CDR3 is TGTGCCAGCAGCCCACCTGGCAGGAACACTGAAGCTTTCTTT. This sequence encodes CASSPPGRNTEAFF.

The CDR3 DNA reads TGTGCCAGCAGCCAAGTCGGTGAGGCAGGGCCTAACACTGAAGCTTTCTTT. Translating gives CASSQVGEAGPNTEAFF. The chain carries TRBV4-2 and TRBJ1-1; perhaps TRBD1 as D (5 bases). Per germline, CDR1 LGHNA and CDR2 YNFKEQ. Trimming stripped 1 base from V and 2 bases from J, with 17 bases between. This CDR3 is 17 amino acids long.

This clone occurred a few times. The chain combines TRBV6-2 or TRBV6-3 with TRBJ1-2, with TRBD1 identical over 7 bases. CDR1 MNHEY and CDR2 SVGEGT come from the germline V gene. V dropped 2 bases and J dropped 4; count of bases not matched to a gene: 4. This CDR3 has 14 residues. The CDR3: CASSYTTGAYGYTF. The CDR3 nucleotides are TGTGCCAGCAGTTACACCACAGGGGCCTATGGCTACACCTTC.

This rearrangement joins TRBV20-1 to TRBJ2-3; 10 nucleotides line up with TRBD2. This CDR3 comprises 15 residues. In germline, CDR1 is DFQATT, CDR2 SNEGSKA (reference sequence). V trimming: 3 bases; J trimming: 4 bases; junction bases outside the gene matches: 7. CDR3 in amino acids: CSASPQREGPDTQYF. The CDR3 bases are TGCAGTGCTAGTCCCCAGCGGGAGGGCCCAGATACGCAGTATTTT.

The chain links TRBV27 to TRBJ1-2; D is unclear. V was trimmed by 0 bases and J by 8 bases, leaving 13 bases between them. Germline CDR1 MNHEY, CDR2 SMNVEV (reference sequence). The CDR3 loop spans 14 amino acids. The CDR3 nucleotides are TGTGCCAGCAGTTTATCGAGCGGGGTTGGAGGCTACACCTTC. This translates into CASSLSSGVGGYTF.